The 18 T cell receptor beta chains below were found in one sample sequenced in a study of cytomegalovirus exposure and HLA in healthy donors. This PCR relied on a set of 60 Vbeta primers and 13 Jbeta primers. Produced via immunoSEQ multiplex PCR; TCRdb's table is partial and in-frame only. The sample shows 30,000 to 35,000 clones, 75% to 85% of them seen only once. The material sequenced was PBMCs. The receptors stem from a male donor in good health and CMV-seronegative.

J is TRBJ1-1 and V is TRBV5-1; 7 bases agree with TRBD1. This CDR3 has 14 amino acids. V was clipped by 4 bases and J by 2 bases; unmatched bases: 5. The V gene's germline CDR1 is SGHRS and CDR2 YFSETQ. This CDR3 reads CASSIWTGNTEAFF. As DNA, the CDR3 is TGCGCCAGCAGCATATGGACAGGAAACACTGAAGCTTTCTTT.

This clone was found a few times. The chain has TRBV5-4 and TRBJ2-1; tentative D call: TRBD2 (6 bases). The V end lost 4 bases, the J end lost 6 bases, and 8 bases lay between the germline ends. Germline V lookup: CDR1 SGHNT, CDR2 YYREEE (reference sequence). The CDR3 consists of 12 residues. The CDR3 DNA is TGTGCCAGCAGCCAGGGAGGCAATGAGCAGTTCTTC. Protein: CASSQGGNEQFF.

The sample holds a few counts of this clone. The chain couples TRBV29-1 to TRBJ2-1; TRBD2 matches 8 bases. Germline CDR1 SQVTM, CDR2 ANQGSEA. The CDR3 has 15 amino acids. V lost 6 bases to trimming and J lost 0 bases; unmatched junction nucleotides: 7. The CDR3 region is CSVETGLGSYNEQFF. The CDR3 DNA reads as TGCAGCGTCGAGACGGGACTAGGCTCCTACAATGAGCAGTTCTTC.

CDR3 sequence: CASSYSGRGYEQYF. The CDR3 DNA reads TGTGCCAGCAGTTACTCAGGCAGGGGTTACGAGCAGTACTTC. The gene calls are TRBV6-6 and TRBJ2-7; possibly TRBD1 for D (6 bases). Germline V CDR1 and CDR2: MNHNY, SVGAGI (reference sequence). The V end lost 0 bases, the J end lost 4 bases, and 10 bases lay between the germline ends. The CDR3 sequence is 14 residues long.

The chain employs TRBV2 and TRBJ1-1, with 7 bases identical to TRBD1. Trimming took 5 bases from V and 7 from J; bases not matched to a gene: 4. The germline V gene encodes CDR1 SNHLY and CDR2 FYNNEI. This CDR3 is 12 amino acids long. CDR3 coding DNA: TGTGCCAGCAGTCCGTGGGACAGTGAAGCTTTCTTT. It specifies CASSPWDSEAFF.

The chain employs TRBV7-2 and TRBJ2-1; 8 bases match TRBD1. This CDR3 is built from 14 residues. Germline V gene lookup returns CDR1 SGHTA and CDR2 FQGNSA. Trimming at V came to 4 bases and at J to 6 bases, leaving 5 bases not matched to a gene. CDR3 DNA sequence: TGTGCCAGCAGCTACTTTACAGGGGGCAATGAGCAGTTCTTC. It yields the protein CASSYFTGGNEQFF.

This rearrangement joins TRBV25-1 to TRBJ1-1; D remains unclear. The length of the CDR3 is 16 residues. Per the germline V gene, CDR1 is MGHDK and CDR2 is SYGVNS. The V end was cut by 2 bases, the J end by 0 bases, with 13 bases between. In DNA, the CDR3 is TGTGCCAGCAGTGAAATTGGTAAGTGGCTGAACACTGAAGCTTTCTTT. It yields the protein CASSEIGKWLNTEAFF.

The chain carries TRBV30 and TRBJ1-2, with 7 positions matching TRBD1. Germline loops: CDR1 GTSNPN, CDR2 SVGIG (reference sequence). This CDR3 has 14 residues. Trimming removed 3 bases from V and 6 bases from J; junction bases left unmatched: 10. The CDR3 nucleotides are TGTGCCTGGAGGACGAGACAGGGTTGGGATGGCTACACCTTC. Translated: CAWRTRQGWDGYTF.

Written as DNA, the CDR3 is TGTGCCAGCAGGGAGACAGGGATCTCGATTTACGAGCAGTACTTC. Translation: CASRETGISIYEQYF. The V and J genes are TRBV28 and TRBJ2-7; 7 bases are shared with TRBD1. V lost 6 bases to trimming and J lost 4 bases; unmatched junction nucleotides: 12. This CDR3 spans 15 amino acids. CDR1 is MDHEN and CDR2 is SYDVKM in the germline V gene. Full variable domain (outside the CDR3, taken from reference TRBV28 and TRBJ2-7): DVKVTQSSRYLVKRTGEKVFLECVQDMDHENMFWYRQDPGLGLRLIYFSYDVKMKEKGDIPEGYSVSREKKERFSLILESASTNQTSMYLCASRETGISIYEQYFGPGTRLTVT.

The chain employs TRBV5-4 and TRBJ1-6, with 7 bases aligning to TRBD1. J lost 3 bases, V lost 4 bases, and 4 bases had no gene match. The length of the CDR3 is 15 residues. From germline, CDR1 is SGHNT and CDR2 YYREEE (reference sequence). CDR3 region: CASSPGQSYNSPLHF. The CDR3 nucleotides are TGTGCCAGCAGCCCGGGACAGAGCTATAATTCACCCCTCCACTTT. Full variable domain (rest looked up from reference TRBV5-4 and TRBJ1-6): ETGVTQSPTHLIKTRGQQVTLRCSSQSGHNTVSWYQQALGQGPQFIFQYYREEENGRGNFPPRFSGLQFPNYSSELNVNALELDDSALYLCASSPGQSYNSPLHFGNGTRLTVT.

This clone was picked up a small number of times. This chain joins TRBV6-5 and TRBJ2-1; 9 positions agree with TRBD2. Trimming cost V 4 bases and J 4 bases; bases outside gene matches: 5. The V gene's germline CDR1 is MNHEY and CDR2 SVGAGI. The length of the CDR3 is 15 residues. In DNA form, the CDR3 reads TGTGCCAGCAGTTCCCCCAGCGGGAGGTACAATGAGCAGTTCTTC. Translated: CASSSPSGRYNEQFF.

The chain is built from TRBV5-4 and TRBJ2-5; possible D gene TRBD2, 6 bases. The germline V gene encodes CDR1 SGHNT and CDR2 YYREEE (reference sequence). This CDR3 spans 14 amino acids. Trimming removed 1 base at V and 3 bases at J, with 10 bases between. The CDR3 here is CASSLWAGKETQYF. For the CDR3, the DNA is TGTGCCAGCAGCTTGTGGGCGGGGAAAGAGACCCAGTACTTC.

CDR3 in amino acids: CASGLLLGVSTDTQYF. DNA for the CDR3: TGTGCCAGCGGCCTACTTCTAGGGGTCTCAACAGATACGCAGTATTTT. The chain uses TRBV4-2 and TRBJ2-3; the D gene is possibly TRBD1 (5 bases). Between the trimmed V and J ends, which lost 8 bases and 3 bases, there was a span of 21 bases. Germline CDR1 LGHNA, CDR2 YNFKEQ. The CDR3 runs 16 residues.

The V call is TRBV6-6, the J call TRBJ1-4, with 11 bases identical to TRBD1. V lost 4 bases, J lost 1 base, and 2 bases stayed unmatched. The germline CDR1 and CDR2 sequences are MNHNY and SVGAGI (reference sequence). This CDR3 comprises 16 residues. DNA for the CDR3: TGTGCCAGCAGTTTGGGACAGGGGGTAACTAATGAAAAACTGTTTTTT. Translation: CASSLGQGVTNEKLFF.

The V and J genes are TRBV7-6 and TRBJ2-3; 9 positions agree with TRBD2. The CDR3 is 16 amino acids. The junction had 7 bases not matched to a gene; V was cut back by 5 bases and J by 1 base. Germline V CDR1 and CDR2: SGHVS, FNYEAQ. In DNA, the CDR3 is TGTGCCAGCAGCCCTAGACTAGCGGACGGCACAGATACGCAGTATTTT. It yields the protein CASSPRLADGTDTQYF.

The chain is built from TRBV5-4 and TRBJ1-1, with D unclear. This CDR3 spans 15 amino acids. The germline gives CDR1 SGHNT, CDR2 YYREEE (reference sequence). V was shortened by 0 bases and J by 4 bases, with 13 bases between the two germline ends. This CDR3 is CASSLVPGVSTEAFF. DNA for the CDR3: TGTGCCAGCAGCTTGGTACCCGGGGTCAGCACTGAAGCTTTCTTT. Looking up the rest from reference TRBV5-4 and TRBJ1-1 gives the full variable domain: ETGVTQSPTHLIKTRGQQVTLRCSSQSGHNTVSWYQQALGQGPQFIFQYYREEENGRGNFPPRFSGLQFPNYSSELNVNALELDDSALYLCASSLVPGVSTEAFFGQGTRLTVV.

The chain is built from TRBV21-1 and TRBJ1-5; the D call TRBD1 from the table was never checked on the DNA. TRBV21-1 is marked as a pseudogene. The CDR3 is made up of 13 amino acids. CDR3 DNA: TGTGCCATTCGTCAGGATAGCAATCAGCCCCAGCATTTT. It codes for CAIRQDSNQPQHF.

V gene TRBV12-5 combines with J gene TRBJ1-2, with TRBD1 matching over 8 bases. The germline V gene has CDR1 LGHNT and CDR2 FRNRAP. J was trimmed by 4 bases and V by 1 base; bases with no gene match: 14. CDR3 size: 18 residues. The chain's CDR3 is CASGLGGQVLPQGYGYTF. The DNA of the CDR3 is TGTGCTAGTGGTTTGGGGGGACAGGTCCTCCCCCAAGGCTATGGCTACACCTTC.